This record covers a single T cell receptor beta chain. The entry originates in a study of blood T cell repertoires in COVID-19. About the research overall: Nucleic acid was either cDNA or gDNA, and it came from T cells, B-cell-depleted T cells, or PBMCs.

Some clones are missing from TCRdb's copy, which holds only in-frame ones; the method was immunoSEQ multiplex PCR. The top ten clones hold over 5% of a sample with about 93,000 clones, about 89% of them seen once. Seattle patients were enrolled while actively infected and followed longitudinally. Germline V gives CDR1 PRHDT, CDR2 FYEKMQ (reference sequence). The length of the CDR3 is 15 residues. Between the trimmed V and J ends, which lost 5 bases and 3 bases, there was a span of 16 bases. The receptor's source is a man aged 60-69 years with COVID-19, enrolled during active disease. V and J are TRBV13 and TRBJ1-1; tentative D call: TRBD1 (6 bases). Sample: peripheral blood. This CDR3 reads CASSPGGWGHTEAFF. CDR3 coding DNA: TGTGCCAGCAGCCCCGGGGGGTGGGGGCACACTGAAGCTTTCTTT. Full variable domain (missing parts from reference TRBV13 and TRBJ1-1): AAGVIQSPRHLIKEKRETATLKCYPIPRHDTVYWYQQGPGQDPQFLISFYEKMQSDKGSIPDRFSAQQFSDYHSELNMSSLELGDSALYFCASSPGGWGHTEAFFGQGTRLTVV.